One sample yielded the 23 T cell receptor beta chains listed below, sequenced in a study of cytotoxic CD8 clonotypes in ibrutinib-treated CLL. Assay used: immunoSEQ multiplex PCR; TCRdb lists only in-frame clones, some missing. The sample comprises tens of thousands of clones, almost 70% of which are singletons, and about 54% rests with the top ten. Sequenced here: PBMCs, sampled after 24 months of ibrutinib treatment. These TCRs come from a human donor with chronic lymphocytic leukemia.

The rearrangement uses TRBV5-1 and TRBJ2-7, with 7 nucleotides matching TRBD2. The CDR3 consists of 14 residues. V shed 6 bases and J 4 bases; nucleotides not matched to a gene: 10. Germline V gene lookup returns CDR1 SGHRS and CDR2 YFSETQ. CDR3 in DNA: TGCGCCAGCACCCAAGCGGGGACGAAGTACGAGCAGTACTTC. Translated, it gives CASTQAGTKYEQYF. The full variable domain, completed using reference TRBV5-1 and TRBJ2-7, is KAGVTQTPRYLIKTRGQQVTLSCSPISGHRSVSWYQQTPGQGLQFLFEYFSETQRNKGNFPGRFSGRQFSNSRSEMNVSTLELGDSALYLCASTQAGTKYEQYFGPGTRLTVT.

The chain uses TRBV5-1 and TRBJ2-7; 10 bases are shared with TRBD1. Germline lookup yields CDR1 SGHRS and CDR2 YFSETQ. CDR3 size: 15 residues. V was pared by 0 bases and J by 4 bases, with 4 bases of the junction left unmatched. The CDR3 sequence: CASSLAGQGRYEQYF. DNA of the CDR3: TGCGCCAGCAGCTTGGCGGGACAGGGGCGATACGAGCAGTACTTC.

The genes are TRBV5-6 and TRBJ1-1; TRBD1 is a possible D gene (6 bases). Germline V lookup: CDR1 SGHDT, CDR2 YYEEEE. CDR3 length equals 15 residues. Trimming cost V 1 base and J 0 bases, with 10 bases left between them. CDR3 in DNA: TGTGCCAGCAGCTTGCCGCAGGGGCTGAACACTGAAGCTTTCTTT. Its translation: CASSLPQGLNTEAFF.

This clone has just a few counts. CDR3 region: CASSSGAAPYEQYF. The CDR3 DNA reads as TGTGCCAGTAGCTCCGGGGCAGCCCCCTACGAGCAGTACTTC. The chain uses TRBV19 and TRBJ2-7, with D perhaps given as TRBD1 or TRBD2 (5 bases each). Germline loops: CDR1 LNHDA, CDR2 SQIVND (reference sequence). V was shortened by 6 bases and J by 2 bases, with 14 bases between the two germline ends. The CDR3 consists of 14 residues.

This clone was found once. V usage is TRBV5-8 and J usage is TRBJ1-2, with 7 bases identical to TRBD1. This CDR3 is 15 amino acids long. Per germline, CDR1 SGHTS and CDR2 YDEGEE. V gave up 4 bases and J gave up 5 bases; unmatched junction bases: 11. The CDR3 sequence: CASSVTGASHYGYTF. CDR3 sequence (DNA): TGTGCCAGCAGCGTCACAGGGGCCTCCCATTATGGCTACACCTTC.

The DNA of the CDR3 is TGTGCCAGCAGTCCACCCGGGGCCGCCAGCTCTGGAAACACCATATATTTT. Translating it yields CASSPPGAASSGNTIYF. The J gene is TRBJ1-3, the V gene TRBV28; TRBD1 might be the D (5 bases). The CDR3 is 17 residues long. Per germline, CDR1 MDHEN and CDR2 SYDVKM. V lost 5 bases and J 0 bases, leaving 17 bases between the germline ends.

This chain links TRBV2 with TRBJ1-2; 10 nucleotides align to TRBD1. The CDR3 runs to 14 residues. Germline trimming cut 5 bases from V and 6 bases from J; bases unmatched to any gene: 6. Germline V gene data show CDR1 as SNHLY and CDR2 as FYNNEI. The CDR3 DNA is TGTGCCAGCAGTTCCCCGGGACAGGGGAATGGCTACACCTTC. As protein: CASSSPGQGNGYTF.

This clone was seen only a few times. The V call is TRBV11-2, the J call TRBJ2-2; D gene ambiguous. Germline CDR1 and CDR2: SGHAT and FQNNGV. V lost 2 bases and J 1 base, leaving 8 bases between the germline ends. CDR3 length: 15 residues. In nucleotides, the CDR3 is TGTGCCAGCAGCTTATATTACCAGAACACCGGGGAGCTGTTTTTT. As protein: CASSLYYQNTGELFF.

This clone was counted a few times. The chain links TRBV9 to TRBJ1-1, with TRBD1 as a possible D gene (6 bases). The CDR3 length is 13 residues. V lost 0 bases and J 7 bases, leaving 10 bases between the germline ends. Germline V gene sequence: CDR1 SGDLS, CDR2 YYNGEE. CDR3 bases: TGTGCCAGCAGCGTAGGGGGGCTTGGTGAAGCTTTCTTT. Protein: CASSVGGLGEAFF.

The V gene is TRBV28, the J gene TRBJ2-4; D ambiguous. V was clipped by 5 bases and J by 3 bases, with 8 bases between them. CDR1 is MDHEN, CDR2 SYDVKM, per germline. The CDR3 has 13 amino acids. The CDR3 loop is CASSPRVKNIQYF. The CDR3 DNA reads TGTGCCAGCAGTCCCCGGGTCAAAAACATTCAGTACTTC. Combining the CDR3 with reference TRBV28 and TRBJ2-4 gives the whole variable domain DVKVTQSSRYLVKRTGEKVFLECVQDMDHENMFWYRQDPGLGLRLIYFSYDVKMKEKGDIPEGYSVSREKKERFSLILESASTNQTSMYLCASSPRVKNIQYFGAGTRLSVL.

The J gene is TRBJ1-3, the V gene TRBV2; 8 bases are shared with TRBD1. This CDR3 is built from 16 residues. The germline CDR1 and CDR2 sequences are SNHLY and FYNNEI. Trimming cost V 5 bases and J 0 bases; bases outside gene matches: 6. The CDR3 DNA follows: TGTGCCAGCAGTCCCGGGACAGGCAACTCTGGAAACACCATATATTTT. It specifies CASSPGTGNSGNTIYF.

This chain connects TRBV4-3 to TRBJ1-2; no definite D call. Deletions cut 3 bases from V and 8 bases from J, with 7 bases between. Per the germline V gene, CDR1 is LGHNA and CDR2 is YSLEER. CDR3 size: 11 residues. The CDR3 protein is CASSQGRGYTF. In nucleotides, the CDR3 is TGCGCCAGCAGCCAGGGCCGGGGCTACACCTTC.

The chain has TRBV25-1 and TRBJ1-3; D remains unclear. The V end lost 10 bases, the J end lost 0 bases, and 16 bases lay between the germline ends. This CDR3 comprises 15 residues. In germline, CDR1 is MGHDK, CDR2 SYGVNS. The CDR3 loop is CATLRGLNSGNTIYF. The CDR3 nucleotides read TGTGCCACTTTACGCGGCTTAAACTCTGGAAACACCATATATTTT.

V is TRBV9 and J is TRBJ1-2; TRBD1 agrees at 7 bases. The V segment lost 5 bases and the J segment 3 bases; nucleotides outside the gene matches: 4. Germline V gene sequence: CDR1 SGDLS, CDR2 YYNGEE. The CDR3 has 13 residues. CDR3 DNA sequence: TGTGCCAGCAGTTTTACAGGGGACTATGGCTACACCTTC. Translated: CASSFTGDYGYTF.

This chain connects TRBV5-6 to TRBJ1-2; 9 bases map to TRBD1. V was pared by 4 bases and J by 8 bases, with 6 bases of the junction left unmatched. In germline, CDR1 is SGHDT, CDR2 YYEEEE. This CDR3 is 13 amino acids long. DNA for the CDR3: TGTGCCAGCAGCGTCGGGACAGGGAAAGGCTACACCTTC. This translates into CASSVGTGKGYTF. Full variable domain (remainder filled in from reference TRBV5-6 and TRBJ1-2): DAGVTQSPTHLIKTRGQQVTLRCSPKSGHDTVSWYQQALGQGPQFIFQYYEEEERQRGNFPDRFSGHQFPNYSSELNVNALLLGDSALYLCASSVGTGKGYTFGSGTRLTVV.

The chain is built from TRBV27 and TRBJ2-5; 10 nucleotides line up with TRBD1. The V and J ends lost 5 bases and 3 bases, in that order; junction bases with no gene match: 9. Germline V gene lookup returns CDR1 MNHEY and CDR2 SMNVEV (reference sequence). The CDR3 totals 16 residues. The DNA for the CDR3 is TGTGCCAGCAGTAGAGGGGCTGGGACAGGGGAAGAGACCCAGTACTTC. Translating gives CASSRGAGTGEETQYF.

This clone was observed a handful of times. CDR3 region: CASSLVAGGDGTEAFF. The DNA for the CDR3 is TGTGCCAGCAGCTTGGTAGCAGGGGGGGACGGAACTGAAGCTTTCTTT. This chain uses TRBV5-4 with TRBJ1-1; 7 bases agree with TRBD1. V shed 0 bases, J shed 5 bases, and the junction held 10 bases outside the gene matches. This CDR3 comprises 16 residues. Germline lookup yields CDR1 SGHNT and CDR2 YYREEE (reference sequence).

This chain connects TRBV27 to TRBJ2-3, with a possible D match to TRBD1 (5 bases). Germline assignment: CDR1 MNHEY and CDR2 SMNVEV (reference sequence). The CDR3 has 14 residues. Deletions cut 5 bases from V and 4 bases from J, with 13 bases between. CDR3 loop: CASSIDSTADTQYF. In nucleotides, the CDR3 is TGTGCCAGCAGTATAGACTCGACAGCAGATACGCAGTATTTT.

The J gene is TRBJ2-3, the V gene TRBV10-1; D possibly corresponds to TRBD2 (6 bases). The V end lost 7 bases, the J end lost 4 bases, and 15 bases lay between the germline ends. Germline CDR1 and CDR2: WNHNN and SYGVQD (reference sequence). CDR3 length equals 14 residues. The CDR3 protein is CASTSGVEADTQYF. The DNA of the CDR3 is TGCGCCAGCACGTCGGGGGTGGAGGCAGATACGCAGTATTTT.

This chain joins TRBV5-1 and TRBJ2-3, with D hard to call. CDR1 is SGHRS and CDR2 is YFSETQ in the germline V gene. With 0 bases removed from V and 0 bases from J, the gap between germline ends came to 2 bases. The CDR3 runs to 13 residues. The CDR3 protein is CASSLASTDTQYF. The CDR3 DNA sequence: TGCGCCAGCAGCTTGGCAAGCACAGATACGCAGTATTTT.

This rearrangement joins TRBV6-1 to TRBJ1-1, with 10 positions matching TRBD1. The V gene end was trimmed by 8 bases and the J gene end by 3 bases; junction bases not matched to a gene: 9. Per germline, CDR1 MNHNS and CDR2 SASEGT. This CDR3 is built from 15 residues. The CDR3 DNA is TGTGCCAGCCTCAGGTGGGACAGGGGTTACACTGAAGCTTTCTTT. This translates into CASLRWDRGYTEAFF.

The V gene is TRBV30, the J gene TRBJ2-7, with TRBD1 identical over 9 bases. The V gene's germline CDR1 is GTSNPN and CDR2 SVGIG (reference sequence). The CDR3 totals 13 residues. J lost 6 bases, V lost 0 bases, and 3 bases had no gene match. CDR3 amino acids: CAWSVQGASEQYF. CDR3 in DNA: TGTGCCTGGAGTGTACAGGGGGCTAGCGAGCAGTACTTC.

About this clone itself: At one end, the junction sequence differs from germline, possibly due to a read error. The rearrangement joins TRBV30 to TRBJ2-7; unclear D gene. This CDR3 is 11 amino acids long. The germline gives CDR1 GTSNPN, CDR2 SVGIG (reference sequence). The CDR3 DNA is TGTGCCTGGAGTGTGAGATACGGGCAGTACTTC. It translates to CAWSVRYGQYF.